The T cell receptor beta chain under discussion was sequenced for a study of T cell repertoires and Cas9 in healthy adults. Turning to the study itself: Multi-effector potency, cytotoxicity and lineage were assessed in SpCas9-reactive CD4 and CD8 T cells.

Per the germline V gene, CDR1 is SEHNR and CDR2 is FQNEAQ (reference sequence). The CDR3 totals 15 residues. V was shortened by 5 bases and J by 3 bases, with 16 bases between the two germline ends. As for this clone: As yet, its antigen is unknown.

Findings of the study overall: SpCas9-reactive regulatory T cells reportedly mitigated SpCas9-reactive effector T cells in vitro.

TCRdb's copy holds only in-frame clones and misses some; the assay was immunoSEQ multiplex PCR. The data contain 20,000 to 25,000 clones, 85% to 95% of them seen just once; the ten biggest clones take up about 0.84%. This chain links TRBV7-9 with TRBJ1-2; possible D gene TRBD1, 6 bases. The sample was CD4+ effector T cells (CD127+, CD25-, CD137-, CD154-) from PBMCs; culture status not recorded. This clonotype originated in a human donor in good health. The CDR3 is CASSPLPGADYGYTF. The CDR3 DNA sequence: TGTGCCAGCAGCCCATTACCAGGGGCCGACTATGGCTACACCTTC.